Ten or more counts support the clone carrying this T cell receptor (beta chain). As yet, its antigen is unknown. cDNA molecules, individually, were tagged with unique molecular identifiers. TCRdb reanalysed the 5' RACE reads using MiXCR and keeps one entry per CDR3 protein. The repertoire holds around 82,000 distinct CDR3 sequences, with 11% as singletons. These data are taken from a study of early T cells in non-severe SARS-CoV-2 infection. Study outcomes and limitations: VDJdb-based annotation leaned toward anti-spike CD8 responses and missed private and CD4 specificities.

The CDR3 has 18 amino acids. Germline-derived CDR1 and CDR2 are DFQATT and SNEGSKA (reference sequence). V lost 0 bases and J 1 base, leaving 21 bases between the germline ends. This receptor was obtained from an adult who was a healthcare worker with PCR-confirmed SARS-CoV-2 infection or an uninfected control (not recorded which). This chain connects TRBV20-1 to TRBJ1-1; weak D call: TRBD1 (6 bases). The specimen sequenced was whole blood. The DNA of the CDR3 is TGCAGTGCTAGAGATCTCGGCACCCTAGGACAGTCGAACACTGAAGCTTTCTTT. This codes for CSARDLGTLGQSNTEAFF.